This entry features one T cell receptor beta chain sequence. This clonotype showed up many times. Its antigen remains undetermined. A much bigger clone sits one base away, suggesting this may be a read error. This specimen belongs to a study of T cell repertoires in cytomegalovirus infection (dated by TCRdb to between 2018 and 2021). For the study in its entirety: The peptide stimulations were aimed at well-studied HLA-B-restricted epitopes as well as recently identified HLA-C-restricted CMV epitopes, whose presentation resists viral immunomodulation. Donor HLA type was relevant to the analysis, because carriage of CMV infection together with the matching HLA type was indicated by public TCR beta signatures. What the authors observed across the whole study: In both this cohort and an independent roughly 400-donor cohort, the cumulative frequency of public TCR beta family members distinguished carriers of CMV infection plus the relevant HLA type. The ex vivo response was dominated by HLA-C-restricted CMV-specific TCR beta clonotypes, and the single most frequent clonotype in two of eight donors was supplied by these HLA-C-restricted clonotypes.

V is clipped by 5 bases and J by 1 base, and the sequence between their germline boundaries is 6 bases long. From the cysteine up to the phenylalanine, the CDR3 has a length of 13 residues. This entry keeps only the CDR3 DNA: 39 bases, framed from base 1. CDR1 SGHDT and CDR2 YYEEEE were looked up in the germline V gene. The run used an Illumina HiSeq 1500. TCRdb itself trimmed the public reads at Q25 with fastp, ran MiXCR and retained productive beta chains. Rows matching on CDR3 protein sequence are summarized as one entry with the most common DNA and genes. The sample includes 700,000 to 850,000 distinct CDR3 sequences, with about 33% observed a single time. The top ten constitute around 12% of the sample. The treatment or condition label for this specimen denotes: in vitro stimulation with specific CMV peptide epitopes to enrich CMV-specific T cells.

The sequence joins TRBV5-6 to TRBJ2-2, with the identity of the D gene unclear. This sequence was found in a human donor in good health (CMV status not recorded). Some clones in this sample may be carry-over from other donors' samples. The material was cultured CD8+ T cells from PBMCs, obtained from culture after CMV antigen stimulation. The nucleotides read TGTGCCAGCAGTTTTGGGAACACCGGGGAGCTGTTTTTT. The encoded protein is CASSFGNTGELFF. Extended through the reference TRBV5-6 and TRBJ2-2 proteins, this CDR3 yields the full variable domain: DAGVTQSPTHLIKTRGQQVTLRCSPKSGHDTVSWYQQALGQGPQFIFQYYEEEERQRGNFPDRFSGHQFPNYSSELNVNALLLGDSALYLCASSFGNTGELFFGEGSRLTVL.